Shown below are 9 T cell receptor beta chains from a single sample sequenced in a study of cytomegalovirus exposure and HLA in healthy donors. 13 Jbeta primers and 60 Vbeta primers were used for the PCR. TCRdb keeps only in-frame clones here, not all; method: immunoSEQ multiplex PCR. Here the sample spans about 76,000 clones, roughly 70% being singletons. The sample was PBMCs. All receptors derive from a man aged 60 to 75 in good health and CMV-seropositive.

This chain uses TRBV5-1 with TRBJ2-7; TRBD1 matches 7 bases. Germline loops: CDR1 SGHRS, CDR2 YFSETQ. This CDR3 comprises 16 residues. V gave up 3 bases and J gave up 4 bases; unmatched junction bases: 13. The CDR3 protein is CASSWGTDLPLYEQYF. DNA of the CDR3: TGCGCCAGCAGCTGGGGGACAGACCTCCCCCTTTACGAGCAGTACTTC.

The chain is built from TRBV30 and TRBJ1-5; 8 bases line up with TRBD1. Germline V gene sequence: CDR1 GTSNPN, CDR2 SVGIG (reference sequence). The V and J ends lost 0 bases and 6 bases, in that order; junction bases with no gene match: 4. The length of the CDR3 is 14 residues. CDR3 nucleotide sequence: TGTGCCTGGAGTGTCCAGGGGGCACGTCAGCCCCAGCATTTT. This gives the protein CAWSVQGARQPQHF. The full variable domain, completed using reference TRBV30 and TRBJ1-5, is SQTIHQWPATLVQPVGSPLSLECTVEGTSNPNLYWYRQAAGRGLQLLFYSVGIGQISSEVPQNLSASRPQDRQFILSSKKLLLSDSGFYLCAWSVQGARQPQHFGDGTRLSIL.

V is TRBV4-1 and J is TRBJ2-3; D is ambiguous. The length of the CDR3 is 14 residues. CDR1 is MGHRA and CDR2 is YSYEKL in the germline V gene. Trimming took off 6 bases at V and 4 bases at J, with 14 bases between the two ends. The CDR3 region is CASRTNPTSDTQYF. The DNA for the CDR3 is TGCGCCAGCAGGACAAACCCAACCTCAGATACGCAGTATTTT.

The sample holds one count of this clone. V usage is TRBV2 and J usage is TRBJ1-5; D is possibly TRBD1 (5 bases). CDR3 size: 14 residues. Germline values: CDR1 SNHLY, CDR2 FYNNEI. V was clipped by 1 base and J by 6 bases, with 10 bases between them. CDR3 nucleotides: TGTGCCAGCAGTGAAGGGGGCCACGGTCAGCCCCAGCATTTT. Its protein product is CASSEGGHGQPQHF. The full variable domain, rest sourced from reference TRBV2 and TRBJ1-5, is EPEVTQTPSHQVTQMGQEVILRCVPISNHLYFYWYRQILGQKVEFLVSFYNNEISEKSEIFDDQFSVERPDGSNFTLKIRSTKLEDSAMYFCASSEGGHGQPQHFGDGTRLSIL.

This clone was observed a handful of times. A far larger clone lies a single base away; this is likely a read error. V and J are TRBV5-6 and TRBJ2-3; the D gene is possibly TRBD1 (5 bases). V dropped 4 bases and J dropped 2 bases, with 17 bases sitting between them. Germline-derived CDR1 and CDR2 are SGHDT and YYEEEE. This CDR3 is 16 amino acids long. The CDR3: CASSQDQGDLTDTQYF. The CDR3 region has the DNA TGTGCCAGCAGCCAAGACCAAGGGGATCTCACAGATACGCAGTATTTT.

CDR3 nucleotide sequence: TGTGCCAGCAGCCTATCCCGCGTGTCTGAAGCTTTCTTT. It translates to CASSLSRVSEAFF. The V and J genes are TRBV7-6 and TRBJ1-1; D is unclear. The germline V gene has CDR1 SGHVS and CDR2 FNYEAQ. The CDR3 is 13 residues long. The V gene lost 5 bases and the J gene lost 6 bases, with 13 bases spanning the gap.

The rearrangement uses TRBV6-5 and TRBJ1-1; D not certain. Germline CDR1 MNHEY, CDR2 SVGAGI. This CDR3 is 13 amino acids long. Trimming took off 7 bases at V and 0 bases at J, with 9 bases between the two ends. CDR3 loop: CASNPTMNTEAFF. CDR3 sequence (DNA): TGTGCCAGCAACCCGACTATGAACACTGAAGCTTTCTTT.

This clone has just a few counts. The chain carries TRBV27 and TRBJ2-3; 9 bases are shared with TRBD1. CDR1 is MNHEY, CDR2 SMNVEV, per germline (reference sequence). Trimming cost V 6 bases and J 1 base; bases outside gene matches: 2. CDR3 length: 14 amino acids. The DNA of the CDR3 is TGTGCCAGCAGACAGGGGGCTGGCACAGATACGCAGTATTTT. Its translation is CASRQGAGTDTQYF.

The chain links TRBV5-4 to TRBJ1-2; no definite D call. Trimming shortened V by 0 bases and J by 10 bases, and 19 bases separated the two germline ends. The CDR3 consists of 15 residues. Germline CDR1 is SGHNT and CDR2 is YYREEE (reference sequence). For the CDR3, the DNA is TGTGCCAGCAGCTTGGGTGGAGACGTAGGAGCCATCTACACCTTC. It is translated as CASSLGGDVGAIYTF.